A selection of T cell receptor beta chains follows, all from one sample in a study of cytomegalovirus exposure and HLA in healthy donors. Measured with immunoSEQ multiplex PCR; TCRdb has only the in-frame clones, and not every one. Of approximately 150,000 clones listed, around 79% were seen once; the top ten hold roughly 4%. Sequences were obtained from PBMCs. The receptors shown here come from a human donor in good health. The CDR3 runs from the conserved cysteine through the conserved F or W. Fields, in order: clone size, J gene, D gene, V gene, CDR3 DNA, CDR3 protein. The D gene is left open where the match is weak. Clone size is given for some rows only: seen once, a few or many times, or a class if the clone is expanded.

few,TRBJ2-1,.,TRBV4-1,TGCGCCAGCAGCCAAGATGCGGAGTCCTACAATGAGCAGTTCTTC,CASSQDAESYNEQFF
.,TRBJ1-4,.,TRBV15,TGTGCCACCAACCCAGGGGCCGCCGGGGCAACTAATGAAAAACTGTTTTTT,CATNPGAAGATNEKLFF
few,TRBJ1-4,.,TRBV5-8,TGTGCCAGCAGCTTTTTTAGGGAGGAAAAACTGTTTTTT,CASSFFREEKLFF
.,TRBJ1-2,.,TRBV28,TGTGCCAGCAGTTTGACAATAGGTGGCTACACCTTC,CASSLTIGGYTF
.,TRBJ1-5,.,TRBV10-2,TGCGCCAGCAGTGAGTCAGTACTACGTCAGCCCCAGCATTTT,CASSESVLRQPQHF
.,TRBJ1-2,.,TRBV10-3,TGTGCCATCAGTGAGCACAGTACCTACACCTTC,CAISEHSTYTF
.,TRBJ2-1,TRBD2,TRBV5-4,TGTGCCAGCAGCTTGCTAGCGGGGAGTCACAATGAGCAGTTCTTC,CASSLLAGSHNEQFF
once,TRBJ2-1,.,TRBV6-1,TGTGCCAGCAGTGAAACGACACGAGAATCGTATCCCTACAATGAGCAGTTCTTC,CASSETTRESYPYNEQFF
.,TRBJ2-3,TRBD2,TRBV5-6,TGTGCCAGCAGCTTGGATAGCGGGGGGCCCCACACAGATACGCAGTATTTT,CASSLDSGGPHTDTQYF
.,TRBJ2-3,TRBD2,TRBV27,TGTGCCAGCAGTTTATGGCGGGGGGGACCAGATACGCAGTATTTT,CASSLWRGGPDTQYF